Each of the 8 T cell receptor beta chains below was sequenced from the same sample in a study of blood T cells in healthy people across ages. Together with a sample-barcoded 5' primer, a J-beta primer mix was included in a second PCR lasting roughly 6 to 12 cycles. TCRdb recomputed calls from the 5' RACE reads with MiXCR, one row per CDR3 protein. The repertoire holds about 1,000,000 distinct CDR3 sequences, more than 35% seen once, with about 19% in the top ten. Sequenced: blood. These receptors all stem from a woman aged 55 to 70 in good health.

The table lists this clonotype with many counts. This chain connects TRBV11-2 to TRBJ2-1, with TRBD1 as a possible D gene (6 bases). Trimming pared 3 bases from V and 5 bases from J, leaving 14 bases between. Germline V gene lookup returns CDR1 SGHAT and CDR2 FQNNGV. CDR3 size: 15 residues. The CDR3 DNA is TGTGCCAGCAGCTTCTACAGGGCCCCTAACAATGAGCAGTTCTTC. It is translated as CASSFYRAPNNEQFF.

The chain carries TRBV6-6 and TRBJ1-1; D remains ambiguous. The CDR3 consists of 12 residues. The germline V gene has CDR1 MNHNY and CDR2 SVGAGI (reference sequence). V was clipped by 2 bases and J by 3 bases, with 4 bases between them. The CDR3 loop is CASSYGDTEAFF. The CDR3 DNA reads TGTGCCAGCAGTTACGGGGACACTGAAGCTTTCTTT.

This clonotype was seen repeatedly, ten times or more. The chain employs TRBV29-1 and TRBJ2-7; TRBD1 matches at 8 bases. Germline V CDR1 and CDR2: SQVTM, ANQGSEA. The CDR3 extends over 13 amino acids. V was clipped by 4 bases and J by 4 bases; unmatched bases: 6. The CDR3 DNA sequence: TGCAGCGTTGGGGACAGGTTTTTATACGAGCAGTACTTC. Translated, it gives CSVGDRFLYEQYF.

The chain uses TRBV2 and TRBJ2-1; TRBD2 matches 11 bases. The better agreement between TRBJ2-7 and the DNA end casts doubt on the J call. Germline CDR1 reads SNHLY; CDR2 reads FYNNEI. The CDR3 contains 15 residues. The DNA of the CDR3 is TGTGCCAGCAGTGCACTAGCGGGAGTTTCCTACGAGCAGTACTTC. Protein sequence: CASSALAGVSYEQYF.

This clonotype appeared many times. The chain couples TRBV29-1 to TRBJ2-5; 8 positions match TRBD2. Unmatched junction bases numbered 3, after V lost 4 bases and J lost 2 bases. Germline V gene data show CDR1 as SQVTM and CDR2 as ANQGSEA. CDR3 length equals 13 residues. CDR3 sequence (DNA): TGCAGCGTTGGGACGGGAGGGCAAGAGACCCAGTACTTC. Translated, it gives CSVGTGGQETQYF.

J is TRBJ2-5 and V is TRBV6-5; 7 bases align to TRBD2. The CDR3 has 17 residues. V lost 0 bases and J lost 11; bases outside the gene matches: 18. CDR1 and CDR2 from the germline V gene are MNHEY and SVGAGI. The CDR3 region is CASSYSGTTGSYNEQYF. CDR3 DNA: TGTGCCAGCAGTTACTCCGGGACTACCGGCTCCTACAATGAGCAGTACTTC.

This clonotype was found a few times. This chain joins TRBV5-6 and TRBJ2-1, with D possibly TRBD1 on 5 matching bases. Trimming cost V 3 bases and J 5 bases, with 15 bases left between them. There are 15 residues in the CDR3. CDR1 and CDR2 (germline): SGHDT, YYEEEE. The CDR3 loop reads CASSWGGSRNNEQFF. CDR3 sequence (DNA): TGTGCCAGCAGCTGGGGCGGCTCCCGTAACAATGAGCAGTTCTTC.

This clonotype was picked up many times. The V call is TRBV20-1, the J call TRBJ2-6; TRBD1 matches 9 bases. In germline, CDR1 is DFQATT, CDR2 SNEGSKA (reference sequence). The CDR3 has 17 amino acids. Trimming cost V 6 bases and J 1 base; bases outside gene matches: 10. This chain's CDR3 is CSAEPDRGRSGANVLTF. As DNA, the CDR3 is TGCAGTGCCGAACCGGACAGGGGACGTTCTGGGGCCAACGTCCTGACTTTC.